This TCR beta chain is from a study of T-cell reconstitution after alpha-beta-depleted transplantation in children. A TCRbeta library incorporating unique molecular identifiers was prepared. MiXCR, applied by TCRdb to the PCR reads, yields one record per CDR3 protein. The sample lists hundreds of thousands of distinct CDR3 sequences, approximately 9% seen once, with over 5% in the top ten. This clonotype has just a few counts. The CDR3 runs to 14 residues. The V gene's germline CDR1 is KGHSH and CDR2 LQKENI. V gave up 4 bases and J gave up 2 bases; unmatched junction bases: 2. The clonotype was recovered from a human donor who donated a stem cell graft to a child with acute lymphoblastic leukemia. Material: PBMCs from the stem cell graft donor, obtained from the stem cell graft. The chain joins TRBV18 to TRBJ2-3; 8 nucleotides align to TRBD1. CDR3 in amino acids: CASSRGQATDTQYF. The CDR3 DNA reads TGTGCCAGCTCACGGGGACAGGCCACAGATACGCAGTATTTT.